These T cell receptor beta chains were read from a single sample in a study of OX40 agonist ivuxolimab in advanced cancers. Method: immunoSEQ multiplex PCR; TCRdb's copy keeps in-frame clones and lacks some. This table holds roughly 26,000 clones, about 90% found once. Source: CD4+ or CD8+ T cells sorted from blood, taken in a trial of the OX40 agonist ivuxolimab. The receptors come from an adult with an advanced solid tumor such as melanoma, head and neck, liver or kidney cancer. Each CDR3 is given without its conserved first and last residue. D genes are given only for firm matches.

J gene | D gene | V gene | CDR3 protein
TRBJ2-7 | - | TRBV7-2 | ASSLNSLAASYEQY
TRBJ1-1 | - | TRBV10-3 | AISERGNTEAF
TRBJ2-6 | - | TRBV9 | ASSAFSGANVLT
TRBJ2-1 | - | TRBV6-1 | ASRGAGYNEQF
TRBJ1-1 | - | TRBV6-6 | ASSYSGDEAF
TRBJ1-6 | - | TRBV11-2 | ASSLDLGGITYNSPLH
TRBJ2-1 | - | TRBV27 | ASKAGPSYNEQF
TRBJ2-1 | - | TRBV6-5 | ASSRSPQGNEQF
TRBJ2-5 | TRBD1 | TRBV9 | ASSVYRGGRETQY
TRBJ1-1 | - | TRBV6-4 | ASRGAGPEEAF
TRBJ2-7 | TRBD1 | TRBV5-8 | ASTWDSPYEQY
TRBJ2-1 | TRBD2 | TRBV7-6 | ASRGGLADNEQF
TRBJ2-7 | - | TRBV7-3 | ASSLNYSERDSPSSYEQY
TRBJ2-1 | TRBD1 | TRBV11-2 | ASSLGTGYNEQF
TRBJ2-7 | - | TRBV4-2 | ASSQGLEQY
TRBJ1-1 | - | TRBV6-5 | ASNYNGPNTEAF
TRBJ1-3 | - | TRBV4-1 | ASSLYITATSGNTIY
TRBJ2-1 | - | TRBV7-9 | ASSLEGNEQF
TRBJ1-3 | - | TRBV11-2 | ASSYVGGSPISGNTIY
- | - | TRBV11-1 | ASSPRTYYEQY
TRBJ1-2 | TRBD1 | TRBV6-1 | ASSLGQGGYGYT
TRBJ2-2 | TRBD2 | TRBV5-1 | ASSLTGTRISRAGELF
TRBJ2-3 | - | TRBV6-6 | ASKLALGTDTQY
TRBJ1-1 | - | TRBV7-9 | ASSLESGALNTEAF
TRBJ1-1 | - | TRBV7-8 | ASSLVETVNTEAF
TRBJ1-3 | - | TRBV7-6 | ASSLGDSGNTIY
TRBJ2-1 | - | TRBV27 | ASRDTGLNNEQF
TRBJ1-2 | - | TRBV11-2 | ASSVGSGNIYGYT
TRBJ2-7 | TRBD1 | TRBV6-5 | AITPGDRGHEQY
TRBJ1-4 | TRBD1 | TRBV5-6 | ASSLWGQPNEKLF
TRBJ1-2 | - | TRBV7-4 | ASSLVGPTYGYT
TRBJ2-5 | - | TRBV21-1 | ASSKDEGPETQY
TRBJ2-1 | - | TRBV7-9 | ASSELPLQSSYNEQF
TRBJ1-2 | - | TRBV9 | ASSVGVGLSNYGYT
TRBJ2-7 | - | TRBV10-2 | ASTGTYYYEQY
TRBJ1-4 | - | TRBV19 | ASSPIGQRGEKLF
TRBJ2-1 | TRBD2 | TRBV9 | ASSVPSGLSGGYNEQF
TRBJ1-3 | - | TRBV29-1 | SAPGDRDSGNTIY
TRBJ2-5 | - | TRBV7-2 | ASSLVRGQTQY
TRBJ2-7 | - | TRBV27 | ASSYSTGETYEQY
TRBJ1-2 | TRBD1 | TRBV7-9 | ASSLGQGALGYT
TRBJ2-7 | TRBD2 | TRBV5-6 | ASSPGLAGYDEQY
TRBJ1-4 | - | TRBV7-6 | ASSQVPGGTNEKLF
TRBJ1-5 | TRBD1 | TRBV4-1 | ASSQIDRGPQPQH
TRBJ1-2 | - | TRBV29-1 | SVPGFSGYT
TRBJ2-7 | - | TRBV19 | ASSIANHHYGEQY
TRBJ1-2 | - | TRBV28 | ACLPPGLYGYT
TRBJ1-1 | TRBD1 | TRBV27 | ASSLRTGSTEAF
TRBJ2-2 | - | TRBV7-2 | ASSLVSAGGELF
TRBJ2-3 | - | TRBV4-1 | ASSQGGSGAWGTDTQY
TRBJ2-3 | - | TRBV6-4 | ASSDRGSTDTQY
TRBJ2-1 | - | TRBV6-6 | ASSLAVDEQF
TRBJ2-7 | - | TRBV9 | ASSARDKAYEQY
TRBJ2-3 | TRBD2 | TRBV7-3 | ASSSREESTDTQY
TRBJ2-7 | TRBD1 | TRBV27 | ASSTLRDSFYEQY